This TCR beta chain came from a study of T cells in Graves' hyperthyroidism and ophthalmopathy. Amplification of TCR beta CDR3 regions was performed using RNA transcripts as template. The primer set for the first-round RT-PCR of the TCR CDR3 was HTBI. MiXCR, applied by TCRdb to the multiplex PCR reads, yields one record per CDR3 protein. Of hundreds of thousands of distinct CDR3 sequences listed, about two fifths are singletons. CDR3 size: 14 residues. Germline values: CDR1 DFQATT, CDR2 SNEGSKA (reference sequence). Trimming at V came to 5 bases and at J to 1 base, leaving 7 bases not matched to a gene. As for this clonotype: The antigen is undetermined. A much larger clone differs by one base, so this may be a read error. The CDR3 ends on some other residue instead of the conserved phenylalanine or tryptophan, so this is likely a read error.

Whole-study results and caveats: Researchers report that a 13 V-J model separated ophthalmopathy from stable hyperthyroidism.

The TCR sequence derives from a man aged 18 to 29 with Graves' hyperthyroidism. The sequenced material came from blood. The gene calls are TRBV20-1 and TRBJ2-7; TRBD2 matches at 8 bases. In nucleotides, the CDR3 is TGCAGTGCTGTTAGCGGGACGGTTTCCTACGAGCAGTACCTC. Amino acid sequence: CSAVSGTVSYEQYL.